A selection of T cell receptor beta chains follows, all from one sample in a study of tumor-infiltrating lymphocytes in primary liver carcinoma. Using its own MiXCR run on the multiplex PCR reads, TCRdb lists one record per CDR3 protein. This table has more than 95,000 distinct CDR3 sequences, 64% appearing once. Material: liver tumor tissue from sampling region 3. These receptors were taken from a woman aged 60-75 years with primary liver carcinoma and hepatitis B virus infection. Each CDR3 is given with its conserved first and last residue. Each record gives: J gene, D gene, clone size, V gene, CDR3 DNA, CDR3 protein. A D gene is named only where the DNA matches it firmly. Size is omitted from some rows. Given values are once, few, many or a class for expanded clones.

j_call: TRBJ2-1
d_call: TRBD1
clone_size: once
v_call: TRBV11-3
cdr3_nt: TGTGCCAGCGCAAATAGGGGGCGAACGGGGAATGAGCAGTTCTTC
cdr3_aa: CASANRGRTGNEQFF

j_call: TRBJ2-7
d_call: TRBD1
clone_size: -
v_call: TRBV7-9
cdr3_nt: TGTGCCAGCAGCGTCGGGACAGGGGACTCGTACCAGCAGTACTTC
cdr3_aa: CASSVGTGDSYQQYF

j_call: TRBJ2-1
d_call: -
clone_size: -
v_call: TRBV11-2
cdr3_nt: TGTGCCAGCAGCTTAGTAAGTTCTTTCAGCGGGCCAAGCTACAATGAGCAGTTCTTC
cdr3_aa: CASSLVSSFSGPSYNEQFF

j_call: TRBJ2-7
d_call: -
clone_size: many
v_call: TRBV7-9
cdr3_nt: TGTGCCAGCAGCTCGCAGGGTTACGAGCAGTACTTC
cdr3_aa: CASSSQGYEQYF

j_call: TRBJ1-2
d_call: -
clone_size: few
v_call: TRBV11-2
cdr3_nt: TGTGCCAGCAGCTTAGCGGGGCGTCCGGACAATGGCTACACCTTC
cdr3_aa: CASSLAGRPDNGYTF

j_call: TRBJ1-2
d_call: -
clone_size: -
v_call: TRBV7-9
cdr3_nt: TGTGCCAGCAGCCCCGAGTCAGGGGCACACTATGGCTACACCTTC
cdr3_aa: CASSPESGAHYGYTF

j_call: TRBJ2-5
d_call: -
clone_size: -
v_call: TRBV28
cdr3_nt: TGTGCCAGCAGTTTGTACAGAGAAACCCAGTACTTC
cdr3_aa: CASSLYRETQYF

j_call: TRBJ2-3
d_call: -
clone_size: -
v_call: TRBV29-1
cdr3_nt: TGCAGCGTTGTTAGTCTCAAATCGAACGTTGGGAGCACATATACGCAGTATTTC
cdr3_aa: CSVVSLKSNVGSTYTQYF

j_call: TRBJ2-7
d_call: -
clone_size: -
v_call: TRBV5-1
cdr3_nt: TGCGCCAGCAGCCTACCGCCCCCCGAGAGGAGGTACGAGCAGTACTTC
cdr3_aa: CASSLPPPERRYEQYF

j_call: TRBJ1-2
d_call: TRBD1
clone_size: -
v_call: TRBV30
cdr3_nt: TGTGCCTGGAGTGTACGCGGGACAGGGGTCTATGGCTACACCTTC
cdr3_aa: CAWSVRGTGVYGYTF

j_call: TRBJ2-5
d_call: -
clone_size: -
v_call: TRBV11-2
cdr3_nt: TGTGACAGCAGCTTGGATAGACAAGAGACCCAGTACTTC
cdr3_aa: CDSSLDRQETQYF

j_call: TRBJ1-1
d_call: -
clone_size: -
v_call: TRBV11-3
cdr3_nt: TGTGACAGCAGCTTAGGGGGAGGGAACACTGAAGGTTTCTTT
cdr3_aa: CDSSLGGGNTEGFF

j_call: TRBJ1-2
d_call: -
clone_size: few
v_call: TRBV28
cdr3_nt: TGTGCCAGCAGTTCGCCTAACTATGGCTACACCTTC
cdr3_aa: CASSSPNYGYTF

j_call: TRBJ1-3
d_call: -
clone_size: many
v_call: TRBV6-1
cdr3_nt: TGTGCCAGCAGGGACCCGACCCTTCCTGGAAACACCATATATTTT
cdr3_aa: CASRDPTLPGNTIYF

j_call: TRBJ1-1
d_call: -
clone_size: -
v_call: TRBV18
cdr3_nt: TGTGCCAGCTCACCACGCGGGACAACGAACACTGAAGCTTTCTTT
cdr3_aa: CASSPRGTTNTEAFF

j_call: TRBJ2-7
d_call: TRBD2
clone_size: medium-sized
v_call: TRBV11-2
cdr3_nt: TGTGCCAGCAGCTTAGAGAGGGGGGGACTAGCGATGCAGTACTTC
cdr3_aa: CASSLERGGLAMQYF

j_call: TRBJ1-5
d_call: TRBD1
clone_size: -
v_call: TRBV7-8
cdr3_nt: TGTGCCAGCAGCCCGGGACAGGTCGCCTATAGCAATCAGCCCCAGCATTTT
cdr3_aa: CASSPGQVAYSNQPQHF

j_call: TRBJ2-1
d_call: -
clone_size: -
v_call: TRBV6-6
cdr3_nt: TGTGCCAGCAGTTACTCGAGTACTGAGCCGTTCTTC
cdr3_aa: CASSYSSTEPFF

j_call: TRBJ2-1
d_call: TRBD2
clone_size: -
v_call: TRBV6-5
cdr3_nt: TGTGCCAGCAGCCGCGAATTGGCGGGAGTTTGGAATGAGCAGTTCTTC
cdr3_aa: CASSRELAGVWNEQFF

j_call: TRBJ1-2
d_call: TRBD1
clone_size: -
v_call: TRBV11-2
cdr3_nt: TGTGCCAGCAGCTTAGATTCAGGGACAGGCTATGGCTACACCTTC
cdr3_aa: CASSLDSGTGYGYTF

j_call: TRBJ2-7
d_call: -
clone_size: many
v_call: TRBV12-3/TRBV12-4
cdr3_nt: TGTGCCAGCAGGGCCAGAGAATACGAGCAGTACTTC
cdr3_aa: CASRAREYEQYF

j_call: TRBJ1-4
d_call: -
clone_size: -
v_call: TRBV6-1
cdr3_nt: TGTGCCAGCATTGATGCAGGGGTGAGGAAACTGTTTTTT
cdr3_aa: CASIDAGVRKLFF

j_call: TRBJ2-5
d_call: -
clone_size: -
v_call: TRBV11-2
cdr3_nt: TGTGCCAGCAGCTATTCCCGTCGTAGTGGGAGAGAGACCCAGTACTTC
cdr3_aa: CASSYSRRSGRETQYF

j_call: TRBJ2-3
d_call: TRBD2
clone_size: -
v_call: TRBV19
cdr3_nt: TGTGCCAGTACGCGACGGTCCCCCAATAGCGGGAGAATCTTATCAGATACGCAGTATTTT
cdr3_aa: CASTRRSPNSGRILSDTQYF

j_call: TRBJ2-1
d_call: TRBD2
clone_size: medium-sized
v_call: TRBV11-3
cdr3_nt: TGTGCCAGCAGCTTATTGTTTCGGACTAGCGGGAACAATGAGCAGTTCTTC
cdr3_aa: CASSLLFRTSGNNEQFF

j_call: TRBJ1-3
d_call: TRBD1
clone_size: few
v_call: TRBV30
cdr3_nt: TGTGCCTGGAGTGCTTCCGGGACAGACCGAAACACCATATATTTT
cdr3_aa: CAWSASGTDRNTIYF

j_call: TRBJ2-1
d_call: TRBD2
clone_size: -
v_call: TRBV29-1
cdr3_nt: TGTAGCGCTGGGGGCACCGGGACTAGCGGCTGCAATGAGCAGTTCTTC
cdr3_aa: CSAGGTGTSGCNEQFF

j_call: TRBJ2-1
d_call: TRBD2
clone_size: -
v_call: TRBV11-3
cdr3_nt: TGTGCCAGCAACGCCGGACAGGGGGGACTAGCGGGAGGATCCAATGAGCAGTTATTC
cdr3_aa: CASNAGQGGLAGGSNEQLF

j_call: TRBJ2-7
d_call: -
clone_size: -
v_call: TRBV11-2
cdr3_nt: TGTGCCAGCAGCTTAGACCCAGGCCATATGTCCGAGCAGCATTTC
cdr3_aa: CASSLDPGHMSEQHF

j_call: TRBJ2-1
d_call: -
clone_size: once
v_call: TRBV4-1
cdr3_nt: TGCGCCAGCAGCCAAGATGTAGGGTGGGAGTCCGATGAGCAGTCCTTC
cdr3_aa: CASSQDVGWESDEQSF

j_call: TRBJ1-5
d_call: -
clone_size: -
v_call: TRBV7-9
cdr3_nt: TGTACCAGCAGCTCAACGCAGGAAGGGGGCAATCAGCCCCAGCATTTT
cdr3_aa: CTSSSTQEGGNQPQHF

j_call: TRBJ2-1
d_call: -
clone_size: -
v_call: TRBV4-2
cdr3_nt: TGTGCCAGCAGCCGGGTTAGCGATGAGCAGTTCTTC
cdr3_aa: CASSRVSDEQFF

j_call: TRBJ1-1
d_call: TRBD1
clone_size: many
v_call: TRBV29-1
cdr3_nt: TGCAGCGTCCGATACAGGGGGATGAACACTGAAGCTTTCTTT
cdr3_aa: CSVRYRGMNTEAFF

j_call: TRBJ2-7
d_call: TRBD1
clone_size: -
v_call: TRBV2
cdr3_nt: TGTGCCAGCACCCCGGGACAGCTAACCGAGCAGTACTTC
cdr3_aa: CASTPGQLTEQYF

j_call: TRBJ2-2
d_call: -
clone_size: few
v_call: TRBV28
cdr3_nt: TGTGCCAGCAACGGCCGAGGACTGGAGACCGGGGAGCTGTTTTTT
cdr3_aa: CASNGRGLETGELFF

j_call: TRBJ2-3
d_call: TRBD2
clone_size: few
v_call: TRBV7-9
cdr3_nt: TGTGCCAGCAGCTTACCGGGTAGCGGGACAGATACGCAGTATTTT
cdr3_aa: CASSLPGSGTDTQYF

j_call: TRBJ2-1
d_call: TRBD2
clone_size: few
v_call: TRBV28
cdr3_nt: TGTGCCAGCAGGTCACTAGCGGGAGGGATTTACAATGAGCAGTTCTTC
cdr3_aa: CASRSLAGGIYNEQFF

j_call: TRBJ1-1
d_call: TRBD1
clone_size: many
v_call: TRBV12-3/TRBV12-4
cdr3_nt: TGTGCCAGCAGTTACGACAGGGGGAGAAACACTGAAGCTTTCTTT
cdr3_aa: CASSYDRGRNTEAFF

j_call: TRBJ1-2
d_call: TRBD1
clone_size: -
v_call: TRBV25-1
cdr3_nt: TGTGCCAGCACGCAGGGACAAGGGGGCGTCTATGGCTACACCTTC
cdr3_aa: CASTQGQGGVYGYTF

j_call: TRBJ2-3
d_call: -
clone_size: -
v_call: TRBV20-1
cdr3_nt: TGCAGCCTTGGGGGCAAGTTACCCACAGATACGCAATATTTT
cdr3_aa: CSLGGKLPTDTQYF

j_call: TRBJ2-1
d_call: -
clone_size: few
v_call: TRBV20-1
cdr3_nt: TGCAGTGCTAGAGAGACTAGTGGGAGCAATGAGCAGTTCTTC
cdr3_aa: CSARETSGSNEQFF

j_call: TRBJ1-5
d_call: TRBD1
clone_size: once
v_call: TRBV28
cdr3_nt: TGTGCCAGCAGTCTACAGGGGCGGGTAAAGCTGCCCCAGCATTTT
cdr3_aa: CASSLQGRVKLPQHF

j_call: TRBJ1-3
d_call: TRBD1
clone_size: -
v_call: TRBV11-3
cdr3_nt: TGTGACGGCAGCTTACAGGGGCCCCCTGGAAACACCATATATTTT
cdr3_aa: CDGSLQGPPGNTIYF

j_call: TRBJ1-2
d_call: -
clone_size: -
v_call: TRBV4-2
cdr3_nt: TGTGCCAGTAGCCAAGTTGGGACTAAATATGGCTACACCTTC
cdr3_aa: CASSQVGTKYGYTF

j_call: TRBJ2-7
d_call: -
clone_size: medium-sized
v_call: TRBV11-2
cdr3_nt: TGTGCCAGCAGCCCCGGGGTCAACTACGAGCAGTACTTC
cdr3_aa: CASSPGVNYEQYF

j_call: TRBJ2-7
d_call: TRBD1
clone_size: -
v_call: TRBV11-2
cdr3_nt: TGTGCCAGCAGCTGTAGGACAGGGGGCGGATTCGAAGAGCAGTACTTC
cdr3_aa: CASSCRTGGGFEEQYF

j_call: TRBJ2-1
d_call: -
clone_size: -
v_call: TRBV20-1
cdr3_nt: TGCAGTGCTAGCTCCAGGGGTTTGGGGTACAATGAGCAGTTCTTC
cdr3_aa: CSASSRGLGYNEQFF